The entry below gives a single T cell receptor (beta chain) sequence along with its context. Its antigen is not known. This specimen comes from a study of beta chain features in type 1 diabetes. Findings and caveats of the study: The study found moderately but significantly shorter TCRB CDR3s in all four CD4+ subsets of Type 1 diabetes patients.

CDR3 length: 16 amino acids. CDR1 MGHRA and CDR2 YSYEKL come from the germline V gene. Trimming took off 4 bases at V and 1 base at J, with 14 bases between the two ends. Expressed TCRB transcripts got sequenced, as all isolated RNA was reverse transcribed. Some clones are missing from TCRdb's copy, which holds only in-frame ones; the method was immunoSEQ multiplex PCR. The sample records hundreds of thousands of clones, 11% to 15% being singletons. This chain links TRBV4-1 with TRBJ1-5, with D maybe TRBD1 (6 bases). The sequencing input was naive CD4+ T cells from blood. The source of this sequence is a man between 18 and 35 years old with type 1 diabetes. CDR3 DNA sequence: TGCGCCAGCAGCCGTACAGGGACGGAAAGCAATCAGCCCCAGCATTTT. Amino acid sequence: CASSRTGTESNQPQHF.